The 21 T cell receptor beta chains below come from one sample, sequenced in a study of T cells in Graves' hyperthyroidism and ophthalmopathy. What was amplified from RNA transcripts were TCR beta CDR3 regions. Initially, a first-round RT-PCR of the TCR CDR3 employed the HTBI primer set. TCRdb re-called the multiplex PCR reads through MiXCR, storing one row per CDR3 protein. The sample contains 250,000 to 400,000 distinct CDR3 sequences, around 13% of which appear only once. The sequenced sample was blood. These receptors came from a woman in her 40s with Graves' ophthalmopathy.

This clonotype was detected a few times. V gene TRBV20-1 combines with J gene TRBJ1-1, with 7 nucleotides matching TRBD1. Germline V gene data show CDR1 as DFQATT and CDR2 as SNEGSKA (reference sequence). V dropped 0 bases and J dropped 0; count of bases not matched to a gene: 16. CDR3 size: 19 residues. The CDR3 DNA follows: TGCAGTGCTAGAGACTATATTGGACAGGCCGTACCCTTGAACACTGAAGCTTTCTTT. Amino acid sequence: CSARDYIGQAVPLNTEAFF.

This clonotype has at least ten counts. The chain recombines TRBV7-2 with TRBJ2-5; TRBD2 agrees at 8 bases. The CDR3 is made up of 15 amino acids. V lost 4 bases, J lost 1 base, and 5 bases stayed unmatched. CDR1 and CDR2 (germline): SGHTA, FQGNSA. In nucleotides, the CDR3 is TGTGCCAGCAGCTCTGCGGGGGGTTCCCAAGAGACCCAGTACTTC. It specifies CASSSAGGSQETQYF.

This clonotype was found many times. This CDR3 is CSLLLHAEGVKYNEQFF. CDR3 sequence (DNA): TGCAGTCTTCTGTTACATGCCGAGGGGGTCAAGTACAATGAGCAGTTCTTC. This chain links TRBV20-1 with TRBJ2-1, with D perhaps TRBD1 (6 bases). The CDR3 is made up of 17 amino acids. CDR1 is DFQATT, CDR2 SNEGSKA, per germline (reference sequence). Trimming cost V 8 bases and J 4 bases, with 27 bases left between them.

The V and J genes are TRBV5-1 and TRBJ2-7; D possibly corresponds to TRBD2 (6 bases). Trimming took off 7 bases at V and 3 bases at J, with 17 bases between the two ends. CDR1 is SGHRS and CDR2 is YFSETQ in the germline V gene. The CDR3 has 14 residues. CDR3 sequence: CASGMRGPDYEQYF. The CDR3 region has the DNA TGCGCCAGCGGTATGCGGGGACCAGACTACGAGCAGTACTTC.

With regard to this clonotype: A read error is possible here, since a much larger clone lies one base away. No conserved phenylalanine or tryptophan is present at the end of the CDR3, so a read error is the likely explanation. The CDR3: CASSPRGGPQPQHS. In DNA form, the CDR3 reads TGTGCCAGCAGTCCCCGGGGGGGGCCTCAGCCCCAGCATTCT. The V call is TRBV27, the J call TRBJ1-5, with a possible D match to TRBD1 (6 bases). The CDR3 runs 14 residues. Looked up from germline, CDR1 is MNHEY and CDR2 is SMNVEV (reference sequence). Trimming took 5 bases from V and 6 from J, leaving 14 bases between them.

The V and J genes are TRBV19 and TRBJ2-3; D is unclear. Germline CDR1 and CDR2: LNHDA and SQIVND (reference sequence). V shed 5 bases and J shed 1 base, with 16 bases lying between them. This CDR3 has 16 residues. The CDR3 sequence is CASSPRGGYGTDTQYF. The CDR3 DNA follows: TGTGCCAGTAGTCCCCGAGGTGGGTACGGCACAGATACGCAGTATTTT.

This clonotype was observed many times. The V gene is TRBV27, the J gene TRBJ2-7, with TRBD1 matching 9 bases. V lost 2 bases and J lost 5; bases outside the gene matches: 4. The CDR3 sequence is 14 residues long. Germline assignment: CDR1 MNHEY and CDR2 SMNVEV (reference sequence). This CDR3 reads CASSLTGGIHEQYF. The CDR3 bases are TGTGCCAGCAGTTTAACAGGGGGCATCCACGAGCAGTACTTC.

This clonotype was found many times. The rearrangement links TRBV10-3 to TRBJ2-7; D uncertain. The CDR3 is 16 amino acids. Trimming removed 2 bases at V and 6 bases at J, with 20 bases between. Germline assignment: CDR1 ENHRY and CDR2 SYGVKD. The CDR3 is CAISENRALGNSEQYF. The CDR3 nucleotides read TGTGCCATCAGTGAGAATCGAGCGTTGGGGAATTCCGAGCAGTACTTC.

At least ten counts were recorded for this clonotype. The chain couples TRBV12-5 to TRBJ1-5, with 7 nucleotides matching TRBD1. The CDR3 has 15 amino acids. Per germline, CDR1 LGHNT and CDR2 FRNRAP. With V trimmed by 4 bases and J by 6 bases, 9 bases remained unmatched. The CDR3 sequence is CASGSGTAEGQPQHF. The CDR3 nucleotides are TGTGCTAGTGGTTCCGGGACAGCCGAGGGTCAGCCCCAGCATTTT.

This clonotype was counted ten times or more. V and J are TRBV2 and TRBJ2-7; D is undetermined. CDR3 length equals 12 residues. Germline values: CDR1 SNHLY, CDR2 FYNNEI. V lost 5 bases and J lost 4, with 9 bases in between. This CDR3 reads CASSLEDYEQYF. DNA of the CDR3: TGTGCCAGCAGTCTAGAGGATTACGAGCAGTACTTC.

Many counts were recorded for this clonotype. The rearrangement uses TRBV20-1 and TRBJ1-1; D is uncertain. This CDR3 region has 15 residues. The V end lost 0 bases, the J end lost 1 base, and 12 bases lay between the germline ends. Germline V gene lookup returns CDR1 DFQATT and CDR2 SNEGSKA (reference sequence). This CDR3 is CSARDSRQPNTEAFF. The CDR3 region has the DNA TGCAGTGCTAGAGATAGTCGCCAACCGAACACTGAAGCTTTCTTT.

This clonotype was detected ten times or more. This chain links TRBV28 with TRBJ1-1; D remains ambiguous. CDR1 is MDHEN and CDR2 is SYDVKM in the germline V gene. The CDR3 is 15 amino acids. V lost 5 bases to trimming and J lost 4 bases, with 17 bases between them. CDR3 amino acids: CASSLREERSTEAFF. The CDR3 bases are TGTGCCAGCAGTCTCCGGGAGGAACGGTCCACTGAAGCTTTCTTT.

The table lists this clonotype with many counts. V and J are TRBV11-2 and TRBJ2-5; 10 bases are a match to TRBD2. CDR1 is SGHAT, CDR2 FQNNGV, per germline. Trimming cost V 1 base and J 5 bases; bases outside gene matches: 7. This CDR3 comprises 16 residues. The CDR3 region is CASSLVPSGSSETQYF. CDR3 DNA: TGTGCCAGCAGCTTAGTCCCTAGCGGGAGTAGTGAGACCCAGTACTTC.

As DNA, the CDR3 is TGTGCCAGCTCACCACAGGCCAGGGGGGAACACAATGAGCAGTTCTTC. It yields the protein CASSPQARGEHNEQFF. The chain uses TRBV18 and TRBJ2-1; tentatively, D is TRBD1 (7 bases). Germline V gene lookup returns CDR1 KGHSH and CDR2 LQKENI. Trimming removed 1 base from V and 5 bases from J, with 15 bases in between. CDR3 length: 16 amino acids.

This clonotype came up many times. This may come from a read error, since a much larger clone is one base off. V is TRBV6-1 and J is TRBJ1-5; 8 nucleotides match TRBD1. In germline, CDR1 is MNHNS, CDR2 SASEGT. The CDR3 is made up of 15 amino acids. The CDR3 region is CTSSGGQGLNQPQHF. The DNA for the CDR3 is TGTACCAGCAGTGGAGGACAGGGCCTCAATCAGCCCCAGCATTTT.

This clonotype occurred a few times. The genes are TRBV7-9 and TRBJ1-1; D may be TRBD1 (5 bases). CDR1 and CDR2 (germline): SEHNR, FQNEAQ (reference sequence). V was cut by 0 bases and J by 11 bases, with 10 bases left in between. The CDR3 length is 12 residues. CDR3 region: CASSLAGREAFF. The CDR3 bases are TGTGCCAGCAGCTTAGCAGGCAGGGAGGCTTTCTTT.

The chain's CDR3 is CASTDAPLVGGGPSVDEEQFF. The CDR3 DNA reads TGTGCCAGCACCGACGCGCCCCTAGTTGGCGGGGGGCCGTCCGTGGACGAGGAGCAGTTCTTC. V is TRBV6-4 and J is TRBJ2-1; TRBD2 aligns across 8 bases. Per germline, CDR1 MRHNA and CDR2 SNTAGT. The length of the CDR3 is 21 residues. The J segment lost 10 bases and the V segment lost 7 bases, leaving 33 bases of the junction unmatched.

V gene TRBV4-1 combines with J gene TRBJ2-7; 8 bases fit TRBD1. The CDR3 sequence is 16 residues long. Germline loops: CDR1 MGHRA, CDR2 YSYEKL. The junction had 8 bases not matched to a gene; V was cut back by 1 base and J by 3 bases. The CDR3 sequence: CASSQARTGNFYEQYF. CDR3 DNA sequence: TGCGCCAGCAGCCAAGCAAGGACAGGGAACTTCTACGAGCAGTACTTC.

This clonotype was detected only a few times. The chain carries TRBV20-1 and TRBJ2-1, with no clear D. The CDR3 sequence is 11 residues long. The germline CDR1 and CDR2 sequences are DFQATT and SNEGSKA (reference sequence). Trimming cost V 0 bases and J 8 bases, with 5 bases left between them. The CDR3 DNA reads TGCAGTGCTAGAGATTACGATGAGCAGTTCTTC. It specifies CSARDYDEQFF.

This clonotype turned up a few times. V is TRBV5-5 and J is TRBJ2-3; no firm D call. Trimming shortened V by 4 bases and J by 6 bases, and 9 bases separated the two germline ends. CDR1 is SGHKS, CDR2 YYEKEE, per germline (reference sequence). The CDR3 extends over 12 amino acids. The CDR3 DNA reads TGTGCCAGCAGCGACGGGTCCGATACGCAGTATTTT. The encoded protein is CASSDGSDTQYF. The full variable domain, its missing parts supplied by reference TRBV5-5 and TRBJ2-3, is DAGVTQSPTHLIKTRGQQVTLRCSPISGHKSVSWYQQVLGQGPQFIFQYYEKEERGRGNFPDRFSARQFPNYSSELNVNALLLGDSALYLCASSDGSDTQYFGPGTRLTVL.

This clonotype was counted between two and nine times. The chain links TRBV6-1 to TRBJ1-1; D remains unclear. This CDR3 region has 12 residues. Germline loops: CDR1 MNHNS, CDR2 SASEGT. The V gene lost 3 bases and the J gene lost 10 bases, with 12 bases spanning the gap. Here the CDR3 DNA reads TGTGCCAGCAGTGACCGGGCCAAGAGAGCTTTCTTT. Protein sequence: CASSDRAKRAFF.